This is a list of T cell receptor beta chains from one sample in a study of Ad26.COV2.S vaccination and SARS-CoV-2 variants. Data came from immunoSEQ multiplex PCR; TCRdb stores just in-frame clones and leaves some out. Here the sample spans 450,000 to 550,000 clones, 80% to 90% being singletons. The sequences come from peripheral blood, collected in a trial of Ad26.COV2.S vaccine versus placebo. These receptors originate from a person between 18 and 65 years old who received the Ad26.COV2.S COVID-19 vaccine or a placebo. Both conserved end residues are part of each CDR3. A D gene is named only where the DNA matches it firmly. The listing skips clone size in some rows; elsewhere it reads once, few, many or a size class.

CDR3 DNA,CDR3 protein,D gene,V gene,clone size,J gene
TGTGCCAGCAGCGTACTTAGCGAGGGTGGCTACACCTTC,CASSVLSEGGYTF,NA,TRBV9,NA,TRBJ1-2
TGTGCCAGCTCAAAACTGAGCGGTTTAAGATCTGGGGAGCAGTTCTTC,CASSKLSGLRSGEQFF,NA,TRBV18,NA,TRBJ2-1
TGTGCCAGCGGCTGGGAGGGTCCCCACGAGCAGTACTTC,CASGWEGPHEQYF,TRBD2,TRBV27,NA,TRBJ2-7
TGTGCCTGGAGTGTAGGACGAGGTGGCGGGCCATTCTATAATTCACCCCTCCACTTT,CAWSVGRGGGPFYNSPLHF,NA,TRBV30,NA,TRBJ1-6
TGTGCCAGCAGCCTACGGACAGGGGCCACAGATACGCAGTATTTT,CASSLRTGATDTQYF,TRBD1,TRBV7-2,NA,TRBJ2-3
TGTGCCAGCAGCCTTGTAGGGGATTCACCCCTCCACTTT,CASSLVGDSPLHF,NA,TRBV11-1,NA,TRBJ1-6
TGTGCCACCCGCCGGTGGGGGGGACAGGGGGCAATTGCAGATACGCAGTATTTT,CATRRWGGQGAIADTQYF,TRBD1,TRBV15,NA,TRBJ2-3
TGCGCCAGCAGCCAAGCGGTTTTTCTAGCGGATGACACAGATACGCAGTATTTT,CASSQAVFLADDTDTQYF,TRBD2,TRBV4-3,NA,TRBJ2-3
TGTGCCAGCAGTTACAGGCAGGAGAAGGAAGCTTTCTTT,CASSYRQEKEAFF,NA,TRBV6-6,NA,TRBJ1-1
TGTGCCAGTAGTGCCAGGACTAGCGGGAGCAATGAGCAGTTCTTC,CASSARTSGSNEQFF,TRBD2,TRBV19,once,TRBJ2-1
TGCGCCAGCAGCCAAGCCGGGACGCAGGGAGGCACCATATATTTT,CASSQAGTQGGTIYF,NA,TRBV4-3,NA,TRBJ1-3
TGTGCCAGCAGTTTCTGGGGGGGAGGGGACAATGAGCAGTTCTTC,CASSFWGGGDNEQFF,TRBD2,TRBV27,NA,TRBJ2-1
TGTGCCAGCAGCCCCACAGCAGACGGGCTTGGGGGCTACACCTTC,CASSPTADGLGGYTF,NA,TRBV11-3,few,TRBJ1-2
TGTGCCAGCAGACGCCGCAGGGGACTAGCGGGATTCACGTTCTTC,CASRRRRGLAGFTFF,TRBD2,TRBV6-5,once,TRBJ2-1
TGTGCCAGCGATAAGGGCTTCTTTCACACCGGGGAGCTGTTTTTT,CASDKGFFHTGELFF,NA,TRBV7-9,once,TRBJ2-2
TGTGCCAGCAGACCCAAGGAAAGCAATGAGCAGTTCTTC,CASRPKESNEQFF,NA,TRBV12-3/TRBV12-4,NA,TRBJ2-1
TGTGCCAGTAGTCCGCGGGACAGGGGGCAGCTGGAGCAGTACTTC,CASSPRDRGQLEQYF,TRBD1,TRBV19,NA,TRBJ2-7
TGCGCCAGCAGCTTAACCGGGACACCCTATAATTCACCCCTCCACTTT,CASSLTGTPYNSPLHF,NA,TRBV5-1,NA,TRBJ1-6
TGTGCCTGGAGTGTAGGTGGGAGAGTTGGCTACACCTTC,CAWSVGGRVGYTF,NA,TRBV30,once,TRBJ1-2
TGTGCCAGCACCCAGGTCGGAATGAATTCACCCCTCCACTTT,CASTQVGMNSPLHF,NA,TRBV6-5,few,TRBJ1-6
TGTGCCAGCTCACCAAGTGGAGGGTATCAGGGCAATCAGCCCCAGCATTTT,CASSPSGGYQGNQPQHF,NA,TRBV18,NA,TRBJ1-5
TGTGCCAGCAGTTTTCCCACAGGGTTCGAGCAGTACTTC,CASSFPTGFEQYF,NA,TRBV28,NA,TRBJ2-7
TGTGCCAGCAGCCTGACAGGGTTTCTTAGCGGGAGGGCCTCTTCACCGGAGACCCAGTACTTC,CASSLTGFLSGRASSPETQYF,TRBD2,TRBV27,NA,TRBJ2-5
TGTGCTAGTGGTTTGGTGACAGGGGGGGCGACTGAAGCTTTCTTT,CASGLVTGGATEAFF,TRBD1,TRBV12-5,NA,TRBJ1-1
TGTGCCAGCAGCTTGATTCCGGGTCCCACGGAGACCCAGTACTTC,CASSLIPGPTETQYF,NA,TRBV7-3,NA,TRBJ2-5
TGTGCCAGCAGTTTGGGAAGCAATCAGCCCCAGCATTTT,CASSLGSNQPQHF,NA,TRBV12-3/TRBV12-4,NA,TRBJ1-5
TGCGCCAGCAGCATCGGACTAGCCCCAGATACGCAGTATTTT,CASSIGLAPDTQYF,TRBD2,TRBV5-1,NA,TRBJ2-3
TGCGCCAGCAGCCAAGAATTGAGGGGCGCGGCCAGGGCTTTCTTT,CASSQELRGAARAFF,NA,TRBV4-3,NA,TRBJ1-1
TGTGCCACCAGCAGAGTTCGCACCATGAACACTGAAGCTTTCTTT,CATSRVRTMNTEAFF,NA,TRBV15,NA,TRBJ1-1
TGTGCCAGCAGCGTAGCCCCGGGACAGCCCCAGCATTTT,CASSVAPGQPQHF,NA,TRBV9,NA,TRBJ1-5